The rows below give T cell receptor beta chains drawn from one sample of a study of early T cells in non-severe SARS-CoV-2 infection. MiXCR was run by TCRdb on the 5' RACE reads, yielding one entry per CDR3 protein. The sample holds roughly 100,000 distinct CDR3 sequences, over 10% seen once. The sequenced sample was whole blood. These receptors were obtained from an adult who was a healthcare worker with PCR-confirmed SARS-CoV-2 infection or an uninfected control (not recorded which). The CDR3 runs from the conserved cysteine through the conserved F or W. Fields, in order: CDR3 length, V gene, D gene, clone size, J gene, CDR3 DNA, CDR3 protein. A D gene is named only where the DNA matches it firmly. Rows may omit the clone size; those that give it use once, few, many or a size class.

16,TRBV6-5,TRBD1,NA,TRBJ1-2,TGTGCCAGCAGTTACTCGGGGACAGGGGGATACTATGGCTACACCTTC,CASSYSGTGGYYGYTF
14,TRBV6-2/TRBV6-3,NA,many,TRBJ2-5,TGTGCCAGCAGTTCGAACCGGGTTCAAGAGACCCAGTACTTC,CASSSNRVQETQYF
12,TRBV5-4,NA,NA,TRBJ2-1,TGTGCCAGCAGGGTTGGGCGGGAAGAGCAGTTCTTC,CASRVGREEQFF
15,TRBV29-1,NA,NA,TRBJ2-7,TGCAGCGTGATTGCGCCAAGGGGCCCCCTTGCTGAGCAGTACTTC,CSVIAPRGPLAEQYF
12,TRBV6-1,TRBD1,NA,TRBJ1-5,TGTGCCAGCAGGACAGGGGATCAGCCCCAGCATTTT,CASRTGDQPQHF
14,TRBV10-3,NA,few,TRBJ2-3,TGTGCCATCAGCCAATATGCGATCACAGATACGCAGTATTTT,CAISQYAITDTQYF
14,TRBV4-2,NA,many,TRBJ2-7,TGTGCCAGCAGCCAAGCCCTGGGGGCCTACGAGCAGTACTTC,CASSQALGAYEQYF
14,TRBV5-4,NA,many,TRBJ2-5,TGTGCCAGCAGCTTGGAAGGGCTTCAAGAGACCCAGTACTTC,CASSLEGLQETQYF
14,TRBV18,NA,many,TRBJ2-1,TGTGCCAGCTCACCTCAGACAGGAGACAATGAGCAGTTCTTC,CASSPQTGDNEQFF
14,TRBV5-6,NA,many,TRBJ2-3,TGTGCCAGCAGCTTGCAGCGTATCACAGATACGCAGTATTTT,CASSLQRITDTQYF
15,TRBV9,NA,NA,TRBJ2-3,TGTGCCAGCAGCCCCCAGGGGGGAAACACAGATACGCAGTATTTT,CASSPQGGNTDTQYF
15,TRBV28,TRBD1,many,TRBJ1-2,TGTGCCAGCAGTCCGAGGACAGGGGCCTACTATGGCTACACCTTC,CASSPRTGAYYGYTF
15,TRBV7-2,NA,many,TRBJ1-2,TGTGCCAGCAGCTTAGCGTGGAAGGGATCGGGTGGCTACACCTTC,CASSLAWKGSGGYTF
15,TRBV28,TRBD1,few,TRBJ1-1,TGTGCCAGCAGTTTTCTGGGACAGGGGAGCACTGAAGCTTTCTTT,CASSFLGQGSTEAFF
14,TRBV7-2,NA,NA,TRBJ2-3,TGTGCCAGCAGCTTAGAGTGGGGCACAGATACGCAGTATTTT,CASSLEWGTDTQYF
18,TRBV12-3/TRBV12-4,TRBD2,NA,TRBJ2-6,TGTGCCAGCACTATTAGACTAGCGGTCAGCTCTGGGGCCAACGTCCTGACTTTC,CASTIRLAVSSGANVLTF
11,TRBV29-1,NA,NA,TRBJ1-1,TGCAGCGTTGCAGCGAACACTGAAGCTTTCTTT,CSVAANTEAFF
14,TRBV28,NA,few,TRBJ2-1,TGTGCCAGTAAAGGGCAGGGGTACGGGGGTGAGCAGTTCTTC,CASKGQGYGGEQFF
12,TRBV12-3/TRBV12-4,NA,few,TRBJ2-2,TGTGCCAGCAGGGCCGGGGTCAGGGAGCTGTTTTTT,CASRAGVRELFF
15,TRBV7-9,TRBD1,NA,TRBJ2-7,TGTGCCAGCAGCCTGTGGGGGGACAGGGTTAACGAGCAGTACTTC,CASSLWGDRVNEQYF
13,TRBV20-1,NA,many,TRBJ2-1,TGCAGTGCCCACCCCGTCGGGTTAAATGAGCAGTTCTTC,CSAHPVGLNEQFF
16,TRBV4-2,TRBD2,many,TRBJ2-3,TGTGCCAGCAGCCAAGTACGTGCGGGGGGGCACGATACGCAGTATTTT,CASSQVRAGGHDTQYF
13,TRBV6-6,NA,many,TRBJ1-2,TGTGCCAGCAGGCTCCTTGACGGCTATGGCTACACCTTC,CASRLLDGYGYTF
15,TRBV12-3/TRBV12-4,TRBD2,NA,TRBJ2-2,TGTGCCAGCAGTGGGGGACTAGCCCACACCGGGGAGCTGTTTTTT,CASSGGLAHTGELFF
14,TRBV28,NA,few,TRBJ2-1,TGTGCCAGCAGTTTATTTCAAGACTACAATGAGCAGTTCTTC,CASSLFQDYNEQFF
14,TRBV6-5,NA,NA,TRBJ2-3,TGTGCCACCTCGAGGGACCCAGGGGCAGATACGCAGTATTTT,CATSRDPGADTQYF
13,TRBV6-2/TRBV6-3,NA,few,TRBJ1-1,TGTGCCAGCAGTTACTCGCAGGGCCTTGAAGCTTTCTTT,CASSYSQGLEAFF
14,TRBV6-1,NA,NA,TRBJ1-1,TGTGCCAGCAGTGAATTGGTCCAGAACACTGAAGCTTTCTTT,CASSELVQNTEAFF
16,TRBV6-5,NA,many,TRBJ1-2,TGTGCCAGCAGGCAAACGGCCAGGAGATCTAACTATGGCTACACCTTC,CASRQTARRSNYGYTF
15,TRBV29-1,TRBD1,few,TRBJ2-1,TGCAGCGTGACTTCCGGGACAGGGGATTTGAATGAGCAGTTCTTC,CSVTSGTGDLNEQFF
14,TRBV6-6,NA,many,TRBJ2-1,TGTGCCAGCAGTTCCCCGGGACTCCATAATGAGCAGTTCTTC,CASSSPGLHNEQFF
15,TRBV5-1,NA,many,TRBJ1-1,TGCGCCAGCAGCTTGGTTGGTGGGGCGAACACTGAAGCTTTCTTT,CASSLVGGANTEAFF